Each of the 27 T cell receptor beta chains below was sequenced from the same sample in a study of response to subunit inactivated influenza vaccine (dated by TCRdb to the late 2010s). Library preparation used RT-PCR. Sequencing instrument: Illumina HiSeq 2500. The public reads were quality trimmed at Q25 with fastp and then assembled into clones with MiXCR by TCRdb, keeping productive beta chains. Under each unique CDR3 protein, matching rows form one entry showing the most common genes and DNA. The sample table lists approximately 570,000 distinct CDR3 sequences, under 9% of them with a count of one. Clones ranked in the top ten supply roughly 13% of the sample. This specimen consisted of PBMCs from blood, obtained around 25 months after vaccination. The receptors originated from a man between 50 and 69 years old who received an inactivated influenza vaccine. Donor details come from another sample of the same person, matched by shared clones.

This chain connects TRBV15 to TRBJ1-5, with D tentatively TRBD1 (5 bases). Germline-derived CDR1 and CDR2 are LNHNV and YYDKDF (reference sequence). Trimming pared 3 bases from V and 8 bases from J, leaving 17 bases between. The CDR3 extends over 15 amino acids. CDR3: CATSRWGTGVEPQHF. Here the CDR3 DNA reads TGTGCCACCAGCAGGTGGGGCACGGGAGTGGAGCCCCAGCATTTT.

The V and J genes are TRBV4-2 and TRBJ1-1, with 7 nucleotides matching TRBD1. The CDR3 has 16 amino acids. From germline, CDR1 is LGHNA and CDR2 YNFKEQ. V was pared by 4 bases and J by 5 bases, with 13 bases of the junction left unmatched. CDR3 nucleotides: TGTGCCAGCAGCCGCCAAGGGGCCCAGGGGGGAACTGAAGCTTTCTTT. Protein sequence: CASSRQGAQGGTEAFF.

The J gene is TRBJ2-1, the V gene TRBV20-1; D might be TRBD2 (6 bases). The CDR3 has 13 residues. Germline CDR1 DFQATT, CDR2 SNEGSKA (reference sequence). Trimming stripped 4 bases from V and 5 bases from J, with 12 bases between. The CDR3 is CSAKREAHNEQFF. DNA of the CDR3: TGCAGTGCTAAGAGGGAGGCACACAATGAGCAGTTCTTC.

This clonotype has only a few counts. CDR3 residues: CASSLSKAETQYF. The CDR3 DNA is TGTGCCAGCAGTTTATCGAAGGCAGAGACCCAGTACTTC. V gene TRBV27 combines with J gene TRBJ2-5; D remains ambiguous. V lost 0 bases and J lost 4, with 6 bases in between. Germline lookup yields CDR1 MNHEY and CDR2 SMNVEV (reference sequence). This CDR3 is 13 amino acids long.

This chain links TRBV28 with TRBJ2-2; 8 bases align to TRBD1. The CDR3 consists of 15 residues. Germline V gene lookup returns CDR1 MDHEN and CDR2 SYDVKM. The V gene end was trimmed by 4 bases and the J gene end by 6 bases; junction bases not matched to a gene: 7. CDR3 loop: CASSSSDREAGELFF. CDR3 DNA sequence: TGTGCCAGCAGTTCCTCGGACAGGGAGGCCGGGGAGCTGTTTTTT.

V gene TRBV12-3 or TRBV12-4 combines with J gene TRBJ2-7; D might be TRBD1 (8 bases). This CDR3 spans 15 amino acids. Trimming shortened V by 5 bases and J by 3 bases, and 17 bases separated the two germline ends. In nucleotides, the CDR3 is TGTGCCAGCAGTGAAACAGGGGGGGGTTTCTACGAGCAGTACTTC. This translates into CASSETGGGFYEQYF.

This chain uses TRBV29-1 with TRBJ2-5; D unresolved. Trimming shortened V by 7 bases and J by 5 bases, and 20 bases separated the two germline ends. The CDR3 covers 14 residues. Germline assignment: CDR1 SQVTM and CDR2 ANQGSEA. The CDR3 is CSAKPGMAWETQYF. The CDR3 DNA sequence: TGCAGCGCTAAGCCCGGAATGGCATGGGAGACCCAGTACTTC.

This chain uses TRBV27 with TRBJ2-7, with D possibly being TRBD2 (6 bases). This CDR3 is built from 13 residues. Germline values: CDR1 MNHEY, CDR2 SMNVEV (reference sequence). Trimming took off 2 bases at V and 3 bases at J, with 8 bases between the two ends. The CDR3 bases are TGTGCCAGCAGTTTACAGACTAGCTACGAGCAGTACTTC. It is translated as CASSLQTSYEQYF.

As for this clonotype: An end of the junction does not agree with germline; a read error may underlie this. This sequence joins TRBV7-2 and TRBJ2-7, with D uncertain. Germline lookup yields CDR1 SGHTA and CDR2 FQGNSA. This CDR3 contains 12 residues. The DNA of the CDR3 is TGTGCCAGCAGCTACGGTGTGGACCCACCAGAATTC. Translating gives CASSYGVDPPEF.

This clonotype has just a few counts. The chain uses TRBV9 and TRBJ1-1, with 10 bases identical to TRBD1. Trimming at V came to 2 bases and at J to 0 bases, leaving 1 base not matched to a gene. The CDR3 is 15 residues long. CDR1 and CDR2 from the germline V gene are SGDLS and YYNGEE. The CDR3 DNA is TGTGCCAGCAGCGTGGGACAGGGGATGAACACTGAAGCTTTCTTT. Protein: CASSVGQGMNTEAFF.

This rearrangement joins TRBV29-1 to TRBJ1-2, with 7 bases that match TRBD1. Germline V gene sequence: CDR1 SQVTM, CDR2 ANQGSEA. Trimming cost V 4 bases and J 6 bases; bases outside gene matches: 8. The length of the CDR3 is 13 residues. CDR3 in amino acids: CSVGQGLENGYTF. CDR3 DNA sequence: TGCAGCGTTGGACAGGGACTTGAGAATGGCTACACCTTC. Complete variable domain (other parts from reference TRBV29-1 and TRBJ1-2): SAVISQKPSRDICQRGTSLTIQCQVDSQVTMMFWYRQQPGQSLTLIATANQGSEATYESGFVIDKFPISRPNLTFSTLTVSNMSPEDSSIYLCSVGQGLENGYTFGSGTRLTVV.

This clonotype turned up a few times. J is TRBJ1-2 and V is TRBV7-9; D perhaps matches TRBD1 (5 bases). Per germline, CDR1 SEHNR and CDR2 FQNEAQ (reference sequence). The CDR3 is 15 residues long. Trimming cost V 5 bases and J 4 bases, with 17 bases left between them. The CDR3 DNA is TGTGCCAGCAGCCCGCGTAACGGGGCTGGCTATGGCTACACCTTC. Its protein product is CASSPRNGAGYGYTF. The full variable domain, in which reference TRBV7-9 and TRBJ1-2 provide the parts outside the CDR3, is DTGVSQNPRHKITKRGQNVTFRCDPISEHNRLYWYRQTLGQGPEFLTYFQNEAQLEKSRLLSDRFSAERPKGSFSTLEIQRTEQGDSAMYLCASSPRNGAGYGYTFGSGTRLTVV.

The genes are TRBV20-1 and TRBJ2-7; 7 positions match TRBD1. Germline loops: CDR1 DFQATT, CDR2 SNEGSKA (reference sequence). Trimming at V came to 0 bases and at J to 2 bases, leaving 4 bases not matched to a gene. The CDR3 runs to 14 residues. This CDR3 is CSARDGDSPYEQYF. CDR3 sequence (DNA): TGCAGTGCTAGAGATGGGGACAGCCCCTACGAGCAGTACTTC.

J is TRBJ2-2 and V is TRBV3-1, with D possibly being TRBD1 (5 bases). V gave up 4 bases and J gave up 6 bases, with 9 bases separating them. Germline-derived CDR1 and CDR2 are LGHDT and YNNKEL (reference sequence). There are 13 residues in the CDR3. CDR3 nucleotides: TGTGCCAGCAGCCGGGGCAATCCCGGGGAGCTGTTTTTT. Residues: CASSRGNPGELFF. Drawing the rest from reference TRBV3-1 and TRBJ2-2, the complete variable domain is DTAVSQTPKYLVTQMGNDKSIKCEQNLGHDTMYWYKQDSKKFLKIMFSYNNKELIINETVPNRFSPKSPDKAHLNLHINSLELGDSAVYFCASSRGNPGELFFGEGSRLTVL.

This chain links TRBV20-1 with TRBJ2-5, with D hard to call. Germline V gene sequence: CDR1 DFQATT, CDR2 SNEGSKA (reference sequence). The CDR3 has 14 amino acids. Trimming took 0 bases from V and 5 from J, leaving 13 bases between them. The CDR3 spells CSAREDVVSETQYF. Here the CDR3 DNA reads TGCAGTGCTAGAGAAGATGTCGTCTCGGAGACCCAGTACTTC.

The chain links TRBV12-3 or TRBV12-4 to TRBJ2-7; D perhaps matches TRBD2 (6 bases). V lost 3 bases and J 3 bases, leaving 18 bases between the germline ends. This CDR3 region has 16 residues. The CDR3 is CASSFGRVARDYEQYF. CDR3 DNA sequence: TGTGCCAGCAGTTTTGGTCGCGTGGCGCGGGACTACGAGCAGTACTTC.

This clonotype was counted a few times. The V and J genes are TRBV4-2 and TRBJ1-2; D unclear. Germline V CDR1 and CDR2: LGHNA, YNFKEQ. V dropped 0 bases and J dropped 6 bases, with 14 bases sitting between them. The CDR3 extends over 15 amino acids. In nucleotides, the CDR3 is TGTGCCAGCAGCCAAGAAGTCGGCGGGAGAGATGGCTACACCTTC. Its protein product is CASSQEVGGRDGYTF.

This clonotype was counted a few times. The rearrangement uses TRBV20-1 and TRBJ2-3; D remains ambiguous. V lost 3 bases and J 5 bases, leaving 6 bases between the germline ends. The length of the CDR3 is 11 residues. Germline-derived CDR1 and CDR2 are DFQATT and SNEGSKA (reference sequence). The CDR3 nucleotides read TGCAGTGCTAGCAGTCTAGATACGCAGTATTTT. Protein product: CSASSLDTQYF.

In its sample, this clonotype was seen many times. J is TRBJ2-7 and V is TRBV10-3, with 8 bases fitting TRBD1. Per germline, CDR1 ENHRY and CDR2 SYGVKD. The CDR3 extends over 14 amino acids. V was pared by 10 bases and J by 3 bases, with 11 bases of the junction left unmatched. This chain's CDR3 is CATGDGTGLYEQYF. The CDR3 DNA is TGTGCCACGGGTGACGGGACAGGACTCTACGAGCAGTACTTC.

J is TRBJ2-1 and V is TRBV12-5; D perhaps matches TRBD2 (6 bases). The germline CDR1 and CDR2 sequences are LGHNT and FRNRAP. CDR3 length equals 14 residues. With 1 base removed from V and 3 bases from J, the gap between germline ends came to 7 bases. In nucleotides, the CDR3 is TGTGCTAGTGGTTTGGGGGACTTCTACAATGAGCAGTTCTTC. This sequence encodes CASGLGDFYNEQFF.

Ten or more counts support this clonotype. This rearrangement joins TRBV7-3 to TRBJ1-1, with 7 nucleotides matching TRBD1. Germline V gene lookup returns CDR1 SGHTA and CDR2 FQGTGA. Losses at the gene ends were 2 bases for V and 3 bases for J; bases not matched to a gene: 6. CDR3 length: 15 residues. CDR3 residues: CASSLLPGGDTEAFF. Here the CDR3 DNA reads TGTGCCAGCAGCTTACTTCCAGGGGGGGACACTGAAGCTTTCTTT.

This clonotype was found many times. This rearrangement joins TRBV20-1 to TRBJ1-1, with 7 bases identical to TRBD1. Germline V gene sequence: CDR1 DFQATT, CDR2 SNEGSKA (reference sequence). The CDR3 covers 12 residues. J lost 1 base, V lost 6 bases, and 2 bases had no gene match. The CDR3 DNA is TGCAGTGCGAGGGACAGGAACACTGAAGCTTTCTTT. This gives the protein CSARDRNTEAFF.

The chain links TRBV20-1 to TRBJ2-7; 14 nucleotides agree with TRBD2. The CDR3 contains 16 residues. V dropped 7 bases and J dropped 0; count of bases not matched to a gene: 8. Per germline, CDR1 DFQATT and CDR2 SNEGSKA (reference sequence). For the CDR3, the DNA is TGCAGTGGGAAGCCCGGGACTAGCGGGGGCTCCTACGAGCAGTACTTC. Its translation: CSGKPGTSGGSYEQYF.

The V gene is TRBV6-2 or TRBV6-3, the J gene TRBJ2-7; tentative D call: TRBD1 (6 bases). The CDR3 consists of 16 residues. Germline assignment: CDR1 MNHEY and CDR2 SVGEGT. Trimming left V 0 bases short and J 4 bases short, with 16 bases between. CDR3 in DNA: TGTGCCAGCAGTTACTCGATAGGCAGGGGTCCGTACGAGCAGTACTTC. It specifies CASSYSIGRGPYEQYF.

The gene calls are TRBV10-3 and TRBJ2-7, with 9 bases aligning to TRBD2. CDR3 length: 15 amino acids. Germline CDR1 ENHRY, CDR2 SYGVKD. V trimming: 6 bases; J trimming: 2 bases; junction bases outside the gene matches: 8. CDR3: CAISGPSGKPYEQYF. CDR3 nucleotides: TGTGCCATCAGCGGACCTAGCGGGAAGCCCTACGAGCAGTACTTC.

The table lists this clonotype with many counts. CDR3: CASSLALSSSYNEQFF. CDR3 in DNA: TGCGCCAGCAGCTTGGCACTTTCGAGCTCCTACAATGAGCAGTTCTTC. This chain links TRBV5-1 with TRBJ2-1; D remains unclear. The CDR3 has 16 residues. The germline CDR1 and CDR2 sequences are SGHRS and YFSETQ. Trimming removed 0 bases from V and 0 bases from J, with 10 bases in between.

This clonotype was observed at least ten times. The chain carries TRBV12-3 or TRBV12-4 and TRBJ1-5; D call uncertain. Trimming cost V 4 bases and J 0 bases, with 10 bases left between them. This CDR3 is built from 15 residues. CDR3 sequence reads: CASSSERDSNQPQHF. The CDR3 coding sequence is TGTGCCAGCAGTTCCGAGAGGGATAGCAATCAGCCCCAGCATTTT.